This is a list of T cell receptor beta chains from one sample in a study of blood T cell repertoires in COVID-19. This table comes from immunoSEQ multiplex PCR, and its TCRdb copy is limited to in-frame clones, with some not included. The data show about 210,000 clones, about 91% seen once. Sequenced: peripheral blood. These receptors all stem from a young man with acute or convalescent COVID-19. Both conserved end residues are part of each CDR3. The order of the fields is D gene, clone size, J gene, V gene, CDR3 DNA, CDR3 protein. A D gene is named only where the DNA matches it firmly. The listing skips clone size in some rows; elsewhere it reads once, few, many or a size class.

d_call: TRBD1
clone_size: once
j_call: TRBJ1-6
v_call: TRBV4-1
cdr3_nt: TGCGCCAGCAGCAACAGGGGGGTTGGTTCACCCCTCCACTTT
cdr3_aa: CASSNRGVGSPLHF

d_call: -
clone_size: -
j_call: TRBJ1-3
v_call: TRBV19
cdr3_nt: TGTGCCAGTAGTATTCGCTGGGGCGCGTCTGGAAACACCATATATTTT
cdr3_aa: CASSIRWGASGNTIYF

d_call: TRBD2
clone_size: -
j_call: TRBJ2-3
v_call: TRBV5-5
cdr3_nt: TGTGCCAGCAGCTTGGTAGCGGGGGGGCCGGGTACAGATACGCAGTATTTT
cdr3_aa: CASSLVAGGPGTDTQYF

d_call: TRBD2
clone_size: -
j_call: TRBJ2-5
v_call: TRBV27
cdr3_nt: TGTGCCAGCAGTTTATACCTTAGCGGGGGGGCCAGAGAGACCCAGTACTTC
cdr3_aa: CASSLYLSGGARETQYF

d_call: -
clone_size: -
j_call: TRBJ1-1
v_call: TRBV28
cdr3_nt: TGTGCCAGCAGAGTCTCCCAGGGGCGGGCCACTGAAGCTTTCTTT
cdr3_aa: CASRVSQGRATEAFF

d_call: -
clone_size: -
j_call: TRBJ1-1
v_call: TRBV6-5
cdr3_nt: TGTGCCAGCAGGAGGACAGTGAACACTGAAGCTTTCTTT
cdr3_aa: CASRRTVNTEAFF

d_call: TRBD1
clone_size: -
j_call: TRBJ2-3
v_call: TRBV28
cdr3_nt: TGTGCCACAACGACAGGGGAATGGGTGGATACGCAGTATTTT
cdr3_aa: CATTTGEWVDTQYF

d_call: TRBD1
clone_size: -
j_call: TRBJ1-1
v_call: TRBV19
cdr3_nt: TGTGCCAGTAACCCAGGGGACAGAGGCACTGAAGCTTTCTTT
cdr3_aa: CASNPGDRGTEAFF

d_call: -
clone_size: -
j_call: TRBJ1-1
v_call: TRBV10-3
cdr3_nt: TGTGCCATCAGTGAGTCGAGAGGCGCGATGAACACTGAAGCTTTCTTT
cdr3_aa: CAISESRGAMNTEAFF

d_call: TRBD1
clone_size: -
j_call: TRBJ1-1
v_call: TRBV27
cdr3_nt: TGTGCCAGCAGTTTAACAGGGGGCTACACTGAAGCTTTCTTT
cdr3_aa: CASSLTGGYTEAFF

d_call: TRBD1
clone_size: -
j_call: TRBJ1-5
v_call: TRBV7-9
cdr3_nt: TGTGCCAGCAGCAAAGCAGGGGGCGCGGGCAATCAGCCCCAGCATTTT
cdr3_aa: CASSKAGGAGNQPQHF

d_call: TRBD2
clone_size: -
j_call: TRBJ2-7
v_call: TRBV7-8
cdr3_nt: TGTGCCAGCAGCCTAAATTTAGCGGGAGTGGGCTACGAGCAGTACTTC
cdr3_aa: CASSLNLAGVGYEQYF

d_call: TRBD1
clone_size: -
j_call: TRBJ2-5
v_call: TRBV6-5
cdr3_nt: TGTGCCAGCACCCCGACAGGGGGATCGGGAGAGACCCAGTACTTC
cdr3_aa: CASTPTGGSGETQYF

d_call: -
clone_size: -
j_call: TRBJ2-7
v_call: TRBV9
cdr3_nt: TGTGCCAGCAGCCCCACGACGGGGTACGAGCAGTACTTC
cdr3_aa: CASSPTTGYEQYF

d_call: -
clone_size: once
j_call: TRBJ2-2
v_call: TRBV7-3
cdr3_nt: TGTGCCAGCAGCCCCGGGGGGCAGAGGTATACCGGGGAGCTGTTTTTT
cdr3_aa: CASSPGGQRYTGELFF

d_call: TRBD2
clone_size: -
j_call: TRBJ2-1
v_call: TRBV6-2/TRBV6-3
cdr3_nt: TGTGCCAGCAGCCTCCTAGCGGGAGTGTACAATGAGCAGTTCTTC
cdr3_aa: CASSLLAGVYNEQFF

d_call: TRBD1
clone_size: -
j_call: TRBJ1-5
v_call: TRBV7-9
cdr3_nt: TGTGCCAGCAGCTTAAGCAGGGGGAGAGACCAGCCCCAGCATTTT
cdr3_aa: CASSLSRGRDQPQHF

d_call: -
clone_size: -
j_call: TRBJ2-2
v_call: TRBV12-3/TRBV12-4
cdr3_nt: TGTGCCAGCAGCGGGACAACAAACGGGGAGCTGTTTTTT
cdr3_aa: CASSGTTNGELFF

d_call: TRBD2
clone_size: -
j_call: TRBJ2-1
v_call: TRBV29-1
cdr3_nt: TGCAGCGTCGCCCGGGGCGCTAGCGGGAGTAGTGAGCAGTTCTTC
cdr3_aa: CSVARGASGSSEQFF

d_call: TRBD1
clone_size: -
j_call: TRBJ2-3
v_call: TRBV6-5
cdr3_nt: TGTGCCAGCCCGACAGGGGTGTTTGATACGCAGTATTTT
cdr3_aa: CASPTGVFDTQYF

d_call: -
clone_size: -
j_call: TRBJ2-7
v_call: TRBV28
cdr3_nt: TGTGCCAGCAGTTTCCCCAGGGTCCCCTACGAGCAGTACTTC
cdr3_aa: CASSFPRVPYEQYF

d_call: -
clone_size: -
j_call: TRBJ2-3
v_call: TRBV2
cdr3_nt: TGTGCCAGCAGCAAAGAAGCGGGTCGGCTAACAGATACGCAGTATTTT
cdr3_aa: CASSKEAGRLTDTQYF

d_call: TRBD1
clone_size: -
j_call: TRBJ1-4
v_call: TRBV6-1
cdr3_nt: TGTGCCAGCAGGATGGGACAGGGTGGTGAAAAACTGTTTTTT
cdr3_aa: CASRMGQGGEKLFF

d_call: -
clone_size: -
j_call: TRBJ2-3
v_call: TRBV7-2
cdr3_nt: TGTGCCAGCAGCTTTCTTATAGATACGCAGTATTTT
cdr3_aa: CASSFLIDTQYF

d_call: -
clone_size: -
j_call: TRBJ2-5
v_call: TRBV15
cdr3_nt: TGTGCCACCAGCAGAGTACAGATAGAGACCCAGTACTTC
cdr3_aa: CATSRVQIETQYF

d_call: -
clone_size: -
j_call: TRBJ1-1
v_call: TRBV28
cdr3_nt: TGTGCCAGCAGCAAATCAACAGGGAGTCGAGCGGCTTTCTTT
cdr3_aa: CASSKSTGSRAAFF

d_call: -
clone_size: -
j_call: TRBJ2-3
v_call: TRBV14
cdr3_nt: TGTGCCAGCAGCCTCGGGAGCGGAGATACGCAGTATTTT
cdr3_aa: CASSLGSGDTQYF

d_call: -
clone_size: -
j_call: TRBJ1-1
v_call: TRBV6-1
cdr3_nt: TGTGCCAGCAGTGAAGCAAGTGACAGAAAATCTTTCTTT
cdr3_aa: CASSEASDRKSFF

d_call: -
clone_size: -
j_call: TRBJ1-3
v_call: TRBV15
cdr3_nt: TGTGCCACCAGCAGAGATCTAACAGGGGGAAACACCATATATTTT
cdr3_aa: CATSRDLTGGNTIYF

d_call: TRBD2
clone_size: -
j_call: TRBJ2-1
v_call: TRBV2
cdr3_nt: TGTGCCAGCAGTGGGGAGCGGGAGTCCAATGAGCAGTTCTTC
cdr3_aa: CASSGERESNEQFF

d_call: TRBD2
clone_size: -
j_call: TRBJ2-1
v_call: TRBV28
cdr3_nt: TGTGCCAGCAGTTTAATTAGCGGGGGGGAACGCAATGAGCAGTTCTTC
cdr3_aa: CASSLISGGERNEQFF

d_call: -
clone_size: -
j_call: TRBJ2-5
v_call: TRBV6-5
cdr3_nt: TGTGCCAGCAGTCCGCCCCGGGGGACCCAGTACTTC
cdr3_aa: CASSPPRGTQYF

d_call: -
clone_size: -
j_call: TRBJ2-7
v_call: TRBV6-5
cdr3_nt: TGTGCCAGCCGAGGGTTGTCCTACGAGCAGTACTTC
cdr3_aa: CASRGLSYEQYF

d_call: -
clone_size: once
j_call: TRBJ2-5
v_call: TRBV5-1
cdr3_nt: TGCGCCAGCAGCTTGGTATTTCGGCCTGGGGGAGGAGAGACCCAGTACTTC
cdr3_aa: CASSLVFRPGGGETQYF

d_call: TRBD1
clone_size: once
j_call: TRBJ2-2
v_call: TRBV11-2
cdr3_nt: TGTGCCAGCAGCTTATATCCGACAGGGACCGGGGAGCTGTTTTTT
cdr3_aa: CASSLYPTGTGELFF

d_call: -
clone_size: -
j_call: TRBJ1-2
v_call: TRBV19
cdr3_nt: TGTGCCAGCCGCTCACAGGGTCTTACCTCTTATGGCTACACCTTC
cdr3_aa: CASRSQGLTSYGYTF

d_call: TRBD1
clone_size: -
j_call: TRBJ2-1
v_call: TRBV19
cdr3_nt: TGTGCCACCACGATGGGGACAGGGTTCAATGAGCAGTTCTTC
cdr3_aa: CATTMGTGFNEQFF

d_call: -
clone_size: -
j_call: TRBJ2-7
v_call: TRBV1
cdr3_nt: TGCACCAGCACCCCTAGCGGGAGACCCGAGCAGTACTTC
cdr3_aa: CTSTPSGRPEQYF

d_call: -
clone_size: -
j_call: TRBJ2-2
v_call: TRBV5-6
cdr3_nt: TGTGCCAGCAGCTTGGGAGGTTTCACCAACACCGGGGAGCTGTTTTTT
cdr3_aa: CASSLGGFTNTGELFF

d_call: TRBD2
clone_size: -
j_call: TRBJ2-3
v_call: TRBV12-5
cdr3_nt: TGTGCTAGCGTCCCCGGTAGCGGGTTAATGGATACGCAGTATTTT
cdr3_aa: CASVPGSGLMDTQYF

d_call: -
clone_size: -
j_call: TRBJ2-5
v_call: TRBV10-3
cdr3_nt: TGTGCCTCGGGAGAACAAGAGACCCAGTACTTC
cdr3_aa: CASGEQETQYF

d_call: TRBD2
clone_size: once
j_call: TRBJ2-3
v_call: TRBV29-1
cdr3_nt: TGCAGCGCCGGGACTAGCGCCAGCACAGATACGCAGTATTTT
cdr3_aa: CSAGTSASTDTQYF

d_call: TRBD1
clone_size: -
j_call: TRBJ1-2
v_call: TRBV27
cdr3_nt: TGTGCCAGCAGTTCCCGACAGGGGAACTATGGCTACACCTTC
cdr3_aa: CASSSRQGNYGYTF

d_call: -
clone_size: -
j_call: TRBJ1-1
v_call: TRBV28
cdr3_nt: TGTGCCAGCAGTTTAGGGGGGAGCACTGAAGCTTTCTTT
cdr3_aa: CASSLGGSTEAFF

d_call: -
clone_size: -
j_call: TRBJ1-6
v_call: TRBV28
cdr3_nt: TGTGCCAGCAGCTCTGACAGGTTTAATTCACCCCTCCACTTT
cdr3_aa: CASSSDRFNSPLHF

d_call: TRBD1
clone_size: -
j_call: TRBJ2-1
v_call: TRBV7-7
cdr3_nt: TGTGCTAGCAGCCGGGAGACAGGGGGGTACAATGAGCAGTTCTTC
cdr3_aa: CASSRETGGYNEQFF

d_call: -
clone_size: -
j_call: TRBJ1-1
v_call: TRBV6-5
cdr3_nt: TGTGCCAGCAGGAACAGGCAGGGCACTGAAGCTTTCTTT
cdr3_aa: CASRNRQGTEAFF

d_call: TRBD1
clone_size: -
j_call: TRBJ1-6
v_call: TRBV5-1
cdr3_nt: TGCGCCAGCAGCCCCGGGACAGGGATCTCCTATAATTCACCCCTCCACTTT
cdr3_aa: CASSPGTGISYNSPLHF

d_call: TRBD1
clone_size: -
j_call: TRBJ2-7
v_call: TRBV28
cdr3_nt: TGTGCCAGCACCACACGGACAGGGGGCACCTACGAGCAGTACTTC
cdr3_aa: CASTTRTGGTYEQYF

d_call: TRBD1
clone_size: -
j_call: TRBJ2-1
v_call: TRBV28
cdr3_nt: TGTGCCAGCAGGTGGGACAGCTACAATGAGCAGTTCTTC
cdr3_aa: CASRWDSYNEQFF

d_call: -
clone_size: -
j_call: TRBJ2-5
v_call: TRBV3-1/TRBV3-2
cdr3_nt: TGTGCCAGCAGCCATGACACCTTCCGGGAGACCCAGTACTTC
cdr3_aa: CASSHDTFRETQYF

d_call: -
clone_size: -
j_call: TRBJ1-1
v_call: TRBV20-1
cdr3_nt: TGCAGTGGGTCCTCAGACAGGAAAGCTTTCTTT
cdr3_aa: CSGSSDRKAFF

d_call: TRBD1
clone_size: -
j_call: TRBJ1-1
v_call: TRBV3-1/TRBV3-2
cdr3_nt: TGTGCCAGCAGCCAGGTGGGACAGATGAACACTGAAGCTTTCTTT
cdr3_aa: CASSQVGQMNTEAFF

d_call: -
clone_size: -
j_call: TRBJ1-5
v_call: TRBV7-7
cdr3_nt: TGTGCTAGCAGCTTAGAAGGCCAGGGAAAGAGGTCGCCCAATCAGCCCCAGCATTTT
cdr3_aa: CASSLEGQGKRSPNQPQHF

d_call: TRBD1
clone_size: -
j_call: TRBJ2-7
v_call: TRBV6-6
cdr3_nt: TGTGCCAGCAGCAAAGGACAGGGTGCCGACTACGAGCAGTACTTC
cdr3_aa: CASSKGQGADYEQYF

d_call: TRBD1
clone_size: -
j_call: TRBJ1-4
v_call: TRBV5-4
cdr3_nt: TGTGCCAGCAGTAGACAGGGCTTGAATGAAAAACTGTTTTTT
cdr3_aa: CASSRQGLNEKLFF

d_call: TRBD2
clone_size: -
j_call: TRBJ2-2
v_call: TRBV7-3
cdr3_nt: TGTGCCAGCAGCTCGTCCGGGACTAAGAACACCGGGGAGCTGTTTTTT
cdr3_aa: CASSSSGTKNTGELFF